This is a list of T cell receptor beta chains from one sample in a study of cytomegalovirus exposure and HLA in healthy donors. Clones were sequenced by immunoSEQ multiplex PCR, and TCRdb holds only the in-frame ones, with some missing. Of some 170,000 clones in the sample, around 92% were seen once. The sample was PBMCs. These receptors all come from a man aged 18 to 30 in good health and CMV-seropositive. Both conserved end residues are part of each CDR3. The order of the fields is clone size, J gene, V gene, D gene, CDR3 DNA, CDR3 protein. D genes are given only for firm matches. Expanded clones are given a class, and other clones once, few, many or no size at all.

>-|TRBJ1-5|TRBV25-1|-
TGTGCCAGCAGTGAATTGGGGGCTGGTCAGCCCCAGCATTTT
CASSELGAGQPQHF
>-|TRBJ2-7|TRBV11-3|-
TGTGCCAGCAGCCCATGGGACTCCGACATAACCTACGAGCAGTACTTC
CASSPWDSDITYEQYF
>-|TRBJ2-3|TRBV7-9|TRBD2
TGTGCCAGCAGCTCTCGACTAGCGGCTACAGATACGCAGTATTTT
CASSSRLAATDTQYF
>-|TRBJ2-1|TRBV5-1|TRBD2
TGCGCCAGCAGCTCAGGACTAGCGGGACACAATGAGCAGTTCTTC
CASSSGLAGHNEQFF
>-|TRBJ2-7|TRBV20-1|-
TGCAGTGCAACTAGCTACGAGCAGTACTTC
CSATSYEQYF
>-|TRBJ2-4|TRBV6-5|TRBD2
TGTGCCAGCAGTTCTAGCGGGCTGGCCAAAAACATTCAGTACTTC
CASSSSGLAKNIQYF
>-|TRBJ2-3|TRBV5-1|-
TGCGCCAGCAGCCAAATAATACCGGGACTGAGGGGTGCAGATACGCAGTATTTT
CASSQIIPGLRGADTQYF
>-|TRBJ2-1|TRBV11-3|TRBD2
TGTGCCAGCAGCTTAGAGACTAGCGGGAGGGCTGAGCAGTTCTTC
CASSLETSGRAEQFF
>-|TRBJ2-7|TRBV19|-
TGTGCCAGTAGTCCCCGTGGACTGTCCTACGAGCAGTACTTC
CASSPRGLSYEQYF
>-|TRBJ1-5|TRBV6-5|-
TGTGCCAGCAGTTGGACAGCCGGCGTTGGGCCCCAGCATTTT
CASSWTAGVGPQHF
>-|TRBJ1-2|TRBV18|TRBD1
TGTGCCAGCTCACCACGGACAGGGAACTATGGCTACACCTTC
CASSPRTGNYGYTF
>-|TRBJ2-1|TRBV7-3|-
TGTGCCAGCAGTAGGAGCGAGAACAATGAGCAGTTCTTC
CASSRSENNEQFF
>-|TRBJ1-1|TRBV18|TRBD1
TGTGCCAGCTCAGAAACAGGGGGCGGAGGGGAAGCTTTCTTT
CASSETGGGGEAFF
>-|TRBJ2-7|TRBV18|TRBD2
TGTGCCAGCTCACCACCGGCTAGCGGGAGCTACGAGCAGTACTTC
CASSPPASGSYEQYF
>-|TRBJ2-2|TRBV28|TRBD2
TGTGCCAGCAGATTGGTGACTAGCGGGAGAACCGGGGAGCTGTTTTTT
CASRLVTSGRTGELFF
>-|TRBJ2-5|TRBV5-1|TRBD1
TGCGCCAGCAGCTTCCAGGGGGCCCAAGAGACCCAGTACTTC
CASSFQGAQETQYF
>-|TRBJ2-1|TRBV9|TRBD2
TGTGCCAGCAGCGTAGACGCGGGACTAGGCGAGCAGTTCTTC
CASSVDAGLGEQFF
>-|TRBJ1-4|TRBV7-9|TRBD1
TGTGCCAGCAGCTTGGAGGGGGACAGGTCAAGTTTT
CASSLEGDRSSF
>-|TRBJ2-2|TRBV19|TRBD2
TGTGCCAGTACTGGGACTAGCGGGAGGGCGTCGAACACCGGGGAGCTGTTTTTT
CASTGTSGRASNTGELFF
>once|TRBJ2-1|TRBV6-1|-
TGTGCCAGCAGGCTAGCGCTCTATGAGCAGTTCTTC
CASRLALYEQFF
>few|TRBJ1-4|TRBV28|TRBD1
TGTGCCAGCAGATCTACAGGGGTGGATGAAAAACTGTTTTTT
CASRSTGVDEKLFF
>-|TRBJ2-2|TRBV7-6|TRBD2
TGTGCCAGCAGCTCCTCCGGGACTAGCCTAACCGGGGAGCTGTTTTTT
CASSSSGTSLTGELFF
>-|TRBJ2-1|TRBV11-3|-
TGTGCCAGCAGCCGGACAGAGGGAGACAATGAGCAGTTCTTC
CASSRTEGDNEQFF
>-|TRBJ1-5|TRBV19|TRBD1
TGTGCCAGTATTTCCGGGGGGGGACAGACCAATCAGCCCCAGCATTTT
CASISGGGQTNQPQHF
>-|TRBJ2-7|TRBV25-1|TRBD1
TGTGCCAGCACTACAGGGGGCTACGAGCAGTACTTC
CASTTGGYEQYF
>-|TRBJ2-7|TRBV2|TRBD2
TGTGCCAGCAGTTATCCGGGACTAGGTTCCGAGCAGTACTTC
CASSYPGLGSEQYF
>-|TRBJ1-2|TRBV2|TRBD1
TGTGCCAGCAGTGAAGGTTTGCAGGGGGTGAATGGCTACACCTTC
CASSEGLQGVNGYTF
>-|TRBJ2-1|TRBV1|-
TGCACCAGCAACCCTGGGGGCAGGGGGCAGTGGCTAGCGGCAATGTCTCCCTACAATGAGCAGTTCTTC
CTSNPGGRGQWLAAMSPYNEQFF
>-|TRBJ2-7|TRBV7-9|-
TGTGCCAGCAGCTTATACCGGGAAGCCTCCTACGAGCAGTACTTC
CASSLYREASYEQYF
>-|TRBJ2-5|TRBV27|-
TGTGCCAGCAGTCCTCCCGCGAGTGTGGAGACCCAGTACTTC
CASSPPASVETQYF
>-|TRBJ2-3|TRBV28|-
TGTGCCAGCAGTTTGCGCGGGAAAGGCACAGATACGCAGTATTTT
CASSLRGKGTDTQYF
>-|TRBJ1-1|TRBV5-4|TRBD1
TGTGCCAGCAGCTCACCGCCGGGACAGGGCAACACTGAAGCTTTCTTT
CASSSPPGQGNTEAFF
>-|TRBJ1-3|TRBV2|-
TGTGCCAGCAGCCCGGGACAAAGCGGAAACACCATATATTTT
CASSPGQSGNTIYF
>once|TRBJ2-1|TRBV19|TRBD2
TGTGCCAGTAGAGGAGAGCGGGACCTTGCGAATGAGCAGTTCTTC
CASRGERDLANEQFF
>-|TRBJ2-3|TRBV12-5|-
TGTGCTAGTGGTTTGGCCTATTTGGGGGGAGGCTCTACAGATACGCAGTATTTT
CASGLAYLGGGSTDTQYF
>-|TRBJ2-5|TRBV6-1|TRBD2
TGTGCCAGCAGTGAAATCCCGGGGGGGGGCGAAGAGACCCAGTACTTC
CASSEIPGGGEETQYF
>-|TRBJ2-5|TRBV4-1|TRBD2
TGCGCCAGCAGCCAAGGTTTTTTGGGACTAGCGGGTCAAGAGACCCAGTACTTC
CASSQGFLGLAGQETQYF
>-|TRBJ1-5|TRBV18|TRBD1
TGTGCCAGCTCGCCGGGACAGGGAAATTTGCAGCCCCAGCATTTT
CASSPGQGNLQPQHF
>-|TRBJ2-7|TRBV2|TRBD2
TGTGCCAGCAGACCCGGACTAGCGGCTACGGGGGAGCAGTACTTC
CASRPGLAATGEQYF
>few|TRBJ2-3|TRBV5-1|TRBD2
TGCGCCAGCAGCTTGGGTTCGGCGGGAGGCACAGATACGCAGTATTTT
CASSLGSAGGTDTQYF
>-|TRBJ1-1|TRBV5-6|TRBD1
TGTGCCAGCAGCGTACAGACAGGGGCGAACACTGAAGCTTTCTTT
CASSVQTGANTEAFF
>-|TRBJ2-3|TRBV7-9|TRBD1
TGTGCCAGCAGCTTAGGTGCGGGACAGGTAACAGATACGCAGTATTTT
CASSLGAGQVTDTQYF
>-|TRBJ1-5|TRBV5-6|-
TGTGCCAGCAGCTTGTGGTCAGGGCATAGCAATCAGCCCCAGCATTTT
CASSLWSGHSNQPQHF